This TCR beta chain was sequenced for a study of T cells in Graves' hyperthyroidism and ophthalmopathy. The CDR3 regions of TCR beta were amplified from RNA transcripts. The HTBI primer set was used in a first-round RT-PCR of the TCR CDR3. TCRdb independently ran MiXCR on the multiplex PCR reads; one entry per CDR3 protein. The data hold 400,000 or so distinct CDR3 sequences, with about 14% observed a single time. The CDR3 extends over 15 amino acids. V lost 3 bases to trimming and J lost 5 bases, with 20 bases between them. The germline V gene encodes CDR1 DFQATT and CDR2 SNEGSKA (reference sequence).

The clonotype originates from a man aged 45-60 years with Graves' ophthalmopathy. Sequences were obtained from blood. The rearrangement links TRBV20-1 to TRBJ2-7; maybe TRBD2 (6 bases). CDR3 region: CSASGLETRDDEQYF. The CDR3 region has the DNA TGCAGTGCTAGCGGCTTGGAGACTAGAGATGACGAGCAGTACTTC.